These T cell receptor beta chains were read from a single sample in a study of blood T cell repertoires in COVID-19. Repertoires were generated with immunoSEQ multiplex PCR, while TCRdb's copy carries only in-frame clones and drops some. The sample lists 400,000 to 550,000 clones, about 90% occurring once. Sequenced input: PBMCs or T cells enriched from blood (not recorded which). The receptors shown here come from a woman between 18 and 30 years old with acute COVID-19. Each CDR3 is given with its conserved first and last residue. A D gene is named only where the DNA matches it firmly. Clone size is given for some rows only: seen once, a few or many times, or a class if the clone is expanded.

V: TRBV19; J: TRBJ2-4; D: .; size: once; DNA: TGTGCCAGTAGTATAGACAGGCTAGCCAAAAACATTCAGTACTTC; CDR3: CASSIDRLAKNIQYF
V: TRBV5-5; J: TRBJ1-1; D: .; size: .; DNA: TGTGCCAGCAGCTTGGGGGCCATTAACACTGAAGCTTTCTTT; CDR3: CASSLGAINTEAFF
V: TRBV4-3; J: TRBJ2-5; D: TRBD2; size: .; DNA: TGCGCCAGCAGCCAAGAAGTGACTAGCGGGAGACAAGAGACCCAGTACTTC; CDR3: CASSQEVTSGRQETQYF
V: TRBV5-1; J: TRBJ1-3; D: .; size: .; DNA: TGCGCCAGCACCGGTACTGGAAACACCATATATTTT; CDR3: CASTGTGNTIYF
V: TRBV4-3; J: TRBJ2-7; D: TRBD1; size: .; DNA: TGCGCCAGCAGCCAGACCCCCGGGGACAGCTCCTACGAGCAGTACTTC; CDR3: CASSQTPGDSSYEQYF
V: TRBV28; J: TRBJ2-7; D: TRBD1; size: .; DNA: TGTGCCAGCAGTCCCGGGACAGGGTTCTACGAGCAGTACTTC; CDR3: CASSPGTGFYEQYF
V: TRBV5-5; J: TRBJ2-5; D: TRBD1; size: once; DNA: TGTGCCAGCAGCTTGGCTGACAGGGGCGGGGAGACCCAGTACTTC; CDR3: CASSLADRGGETQYF
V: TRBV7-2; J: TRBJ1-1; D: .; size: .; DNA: TGTGCCAGCAGCTTCGTGATGCGGTGGCGGGACACTGAAGCTTTCTTT; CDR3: CASSFVMRWRDTEAFF
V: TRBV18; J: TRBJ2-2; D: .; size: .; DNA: TGTGCCAGCTCAACTCTAGAGTCGAACACCGGGGAGCTGTTTTTT; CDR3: CASSTLESNTGELFF
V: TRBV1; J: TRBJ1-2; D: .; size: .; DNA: TGCACCAGCAGCCAAGATGTGCGGGGCCCTAACTATGGCTACACCTTC; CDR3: CTSSQDVRGPNYGYTF
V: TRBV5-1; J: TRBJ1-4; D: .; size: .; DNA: TGCGCCAGCAGCTTAATTGGAGCAACTGAAAAACTGTTTTTT; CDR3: CASSLIGATEKLFF
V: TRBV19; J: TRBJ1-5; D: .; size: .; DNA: TGTGCCAGTAGTATGGTGGGCTCTAATCAGCCCCAGCATTTT; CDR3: CASSMVGSNQPQHF
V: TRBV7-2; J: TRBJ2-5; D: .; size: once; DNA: TGTGCCAGCAGCTTGCTACAGGGCTCGGAGACCCAGTACTTC; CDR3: CASSLLQGSETQYF
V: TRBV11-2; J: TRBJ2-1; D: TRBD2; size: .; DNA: TGTGCCAGCAGCAACGGGACTAGCGGGAATTCCTACAATGAGCAGTTCTTC; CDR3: CASSNGTSGNSYNEQFF